Presented here are 3 T cell receptor beta chains from one specimen sequenced in a study of siplizumab effects on memory and regulatory T cells. A 37°C coculture lasting 5 to 6 days was applied to the mixed lymphocyte reaction cells. The antigens for these receptors are not known. Profiled with immunoSEQ multiplex PCR; TCRdb holds only in-frame clones, not every one. The sample shows approximately 3,600 clones, roughly 50% of them seen only once. Sequencing used CFSE-low (dividing) CD4+ T cells sorted from an allogeneic mixed lymphocyte reaction. The receptors were sampled from a human donor in good health; the cells came from an allogeneic mixed lymphocyte reaction.

The V gene is TRBV28, the J gene TRBJ2-5; D is uncertain. The germline CDR1 and CDR2 sequences are MDHEN and SYDVKM. With 3 bases removed from V and 5 bases from J, the gap between germline ends came to 19 bases. There are 16 residues in the CDR3. DNA of the CDR3: TGTGCCAGCAGTTTTATGCGCACTTTTGGTCGCGAGACCCAGTACTTC. It is translated as CASSFMRTFGRETQYF.

In this sample, this clone turned up a few times. The chain carries TRBV19 and TRBJ1-5; 9 nucleotides align to TRBD1. The germline V gene has CDR1 LNHDA and CDR2 SQIVND (reference sequence). This CDR3 contains 15 residues. Trimming removed 5 bases from V and 3 bases from J; junction bases left unmatched: 5. CDR3 DNA sequence: TGTGCCAGTAGTGGGGGGACAGGGATCAATCAGCCCCAGCATTTT. It translates to CASSGGTGINQPQHF. Together with reference TRBV19 and TRBJ1-5, the CDR3 gives the full variable domain: DGGITQSPKYLFRKEGQNVTLSCEQNLNHDAMYWYRQDPGQGLRLIYYSQIVNDFQKGDIAEGYSVSREKKESFPLTVTSAQKNPTAFYLCASSGGTGINQPQHFGDGTRLSIL.

This clone has more than one count but fewer than ten. The chain is built from TRBV6-1 and TRBJ1-4; D gene ambiguous. CDR1 and CDR2 from the germline V gene are MNHNS and SASEGT. Trimming left V 9 bases short and J 0 bases short, with 11 bases between. CDR3 size: 14 residues. CDR3 region: CASEDGSTNEKLFF. DNA of the CDR3: TGTGCCAGTGAGGACGGCTCAACTAATGAAAAACTGTTTTTT.